This is a list of T cell receptor beta chains from one sample in a study of blood T cell repertoires in COVID-19. Sequencing was performed with immunoSEQ multiplex PCR; in TCRdb, only in-frame clones are kept and a portion is missing. This sample has 110,000 to 150,000 clones, with 80% to 90% found just once. Sequenced material: PBMCs or T cells enriched from blood (not recorded which). These receptors came from a man aged 55 to 70 who had recovered from COVID-19. CDR3s include the opening cysteine and the closing phenylalanine or tryptophan. Fields, in order: clone size, D gene, V gene, J gene, CDR3 length, CDR3 protein, CDR3 DNA. The D gene is left open where the match is weak. Clone sizes are given selectively: once, few, many, or a class where the clone is expanded.

>NA|NA|TRBV6-4|TRBJ1-1|13
CATRVEPNTEAFF
TGTGCCACCCGGGTGGAGCCGAACACTGAAGCTTTCTTT
>few|NA|TRBV9|TRBJ2-2|17
CASSVEETTAPGGELFF
TGTGCCAGCAGCGTAGAAGAGACAACCGCCCCGGGGGGGGAGCTGTTTTTT
>NA|TRBD2|TRBV9|TRBJ2-2|16
CASSTGLAENTGELFF
TGTGCCAGCAGCACCGGACTAGCGGAAAACACCGGGGAGCTGTTTTTT
>NA|NA|TRBV11-2|TRBJ1-2|15
CASSSRLLANYGYTF
TGTGCCAGCAGCTCCCGCCTCTTAGCTAACTATGGCTACACCTTC
>NA|TRBD2|TRBV28|TRBJ2-5|17
CASSFGLGLAAPETQYF
TGTGCCAGCAGTTTCGGGTTGGGACTAGCGGCGCCAGAGACCCAGTACTTC
>NA|NA|TRBV27|TRBJ1-6|14
CASSLGQVPSPLHF
TGTGCCAGCAGTTTGGGGCAGGTCCCTTCACCCCTCCACTTT
>NA|NA|TRBV7-9|TRBJ2-3|15
CASSLVTGSTDTQYF
TGTGCCAGCAGCTTAGTTACGGGAAGCACAGATACGCAGTATTTT
>NA|NA|TRBV5-1|TRBJ2-1|14
CASSLEAGSGEQFF
TGCGCCAGCAGCTTGGAGGCGGGGTCCGGTGAGCAGTTCTTC
>NA|NA|TRBV7-9|TRBJ2-5|13
CASSRASQETQYF
TGTGCCAGCAGCAGGGCCAGCCAAGAGACCCAGTACTTC
>NA|NA|TRBV7-8|TRBJ1-6|12
CASSLAGSPLHF
TGTGCCAGCAGCTTAGCGGGCTCACCCCTCCACTTT
>NA|TRBD1|TRBV14|TRBJ2-7|15
CASSQGGSGQGRQYF
TGTGCCAGCAGCCAAGGGGGCTCCGGACAGGGGAGGCAGTACTTC
>NA|NA|TRBV7-8|TRBJ2-5|15
CASSPTRGGVKTQYF
TGTGCCAGCAGCCCGACTAGGGGGGGGGTCAAGACCCAGTACTTC
>NA|TRBD1|TRBV30|TRBJ1-2|15
CAWRGPGTGNYGYTF
TGTGCCTGGAGAGGTCCCGGGACAGGGAACTATGGCTACACCTTC
>once|NA|TRBV2|TRBJ1-2|16
CASSEPKAVGAYGYTF
TGTGCCAGCAGTGAACCAAAAGCGGTGGGGGCCTATGGCTACACCTTC
>NA|NA|TRBV12-3/TRBV12-4|TRBJ2-1|13
CASSSGGVLKQFF
TGTGCCAGCAGTTCCGGGGGAGTGCTGAAGCAGTTCTTC
>NA|TRBD1|TRBV5-4|TRBJ1-1|14
CASSLRTGGGEAFF
TGTGCCAGCAGCTTGAGGACAGGGGGCGGTGAAGCTTTCTTT
>NA|TRBD2|TRBV28|TRBJ2-1|14
CASSGLSSYNEQFF
TGTGCTTCTAGCGGCCTGAGCTCCTACAATGAGCAGTTCTTC
>NA|TRBD2|TRBV27|TRBJ2-7|14
CASSYSGNSYEQYF
TGTGCCAGCAGTTACAGCGGGAACTCCTACGAGCAGTACTTC
>many|NA|TRBV4-1|TRBJ1-3|15
CASSQVRQLGNTIYF
TGCGCCAGCAGCCAAGTCAGACAACTTGGAAACACCATATATTTT
>NA|TRBD2|TRBV27|TRBJ2-7|14
CASSLSRTSYEQYF
TGTGCCAGCAGTTTATCCAGGACTAGTTACGAGCAGTACTTC
>NA|NA|TRBV3-1/TRBV3-2|TRBJ1-6|15
CASSRQEVYNSPLHF
TGTGCCAGCAGCCGACAGGAGGTGTATAATTCACCCCTCCACTTT
>NA|TRBD1|TRBV4-2|TRBJ1-3|14
CASSYQGAGNTIYF
TGTGCCAGCAGCTACCAGGGGGCCGGAAACACCATATATTTT
>NA|TRBD2|TRBV7-3|TRBJ2-1|14
CASSLTSGSWEQFF
TGTGCCAGCAGCTTAACTAGCGGGAGCTGGGAGCAGTTCTTC
>once|TRBD1|TRBV7-8|TRBJ1-6|15
CASSPRTGYNSPLHF
TGTGCCAGCAGCCCGAGGACAGGGTATAATTCACCCCTCCACTTT
>NA|NA|TRBV14|TRBJ1-5|13
CASSQRGNQPQHF
TGTGCCAGCAGCCAGAGGGGCAATCAGCCCCAGCATTTT
>NA|NA|TRBV11-2|TRBJ1-5|13
CASSLDGDQPQHF
TGTGCCAGCAGCTTAGACGGAGATCAGCCCCAGCATTTT
>NA|TRBD1|TRBV30|TRBJ1-4|12
CAWSPGQAKLFF
TGTGCCTGGAGTCCGGGACAGGCAAAACTGTTTTTT
>NA|NA|TRBV3-1/TRBV3-2|TRBJ1-4|15
CASRRVSRANEKLFF
TGTGCCAGCAGAAGGGTGAGCAGGGCTAATGAAAAACTGTTTTTT
>NA|NA|TRBV12-3/TRBV12-4|TRBJ2-1|13
CASSPLIRNEQFF
TGTGCCAGCAGCCCGCTTATACGGAATGAGCAGTTCTTC
>NA|TRBD1|TRBV5-3|TRBJ2-1|15
CARRLGTGFGNEQFF
TGTGCCAGAAGGCTAGGGACAGGGTTTGGAAATGAGCAGTTCTTC
>NA|NA|TRBV2|TRBJ1-2|12
CASSVNYYGYTF
TGTGCCAGCAGTGTTAATTACTATGGCTACACCTTC
>once|TRBD2|TRBV10-1|TRBJ2-1|17
CASSRRLAGLSINEQFF
TGCGCCAGCAGTAGGAGACTAGCGGGACTCAGTATCAATGAGCAGTTCTTC
>NA|NA|TRBV4-1|TRBJ1-4|15
CASSPRSATNEKLFF
TGCGCCAGCAGCCCTAGGTCCGCAACTAATGAAAAACTGTTTTTT
>NA|NA|TRBV9|TRBJ1-1|17
CASSAYEYSGDGTEAFF
TGTGCCAGCAGCGCCTACGAATACTCAGGGGATGGTACTGAAGCTTTCTTT
>NA|TRBD2|TRBV13|TRBJ2-3|15
CASSLGLAGTDTQYF
TGTGCCAGCAGCTTGGGACTAGCGGGAACGGATACGCAGTATTTT
>NA|TRBD2|TRBV27|TRBJ2-7|15
CASSPGTSGTGEQYF
TGTGCCAGCAGTCCGGGGACTAGCGGGACGGGCGAGCAGTACTTC
>NA|NA|TRBV7-8|TRBJ2-7|15
CASSHTPLALWEQYF
TGTGCCAGCAGCCACACCCCCCTGGCCCTCTGGGAGCAGTACTTC
>NA|TRBD1|TRBV24-1|TRBJ2-3|15
CATNDVTGGPGTQYF
TGTGCCACCAATGACGTGACAGGGGGCCCTGGTACGCAGTATTTT
>NA|NA|TRBV28|TRBJ2-1|15
CASIGAESSYNEQFF
TGTGCCAGCATCGGCGCGGAGAGCTCCTACAATGAGCAGTTCTTC
>NA|NA|TRBV10-1|TRBJ1-1|14
CASRANPRGTEAFF
TGCGCCAGCAGGGCCAATCCTCGGGGCACTGAAGCTTTCTTT
>NA|TRBD1|TRBV6-5|TRBJ1-4|13
CASSRGRGEKLFF
TGTGCCAGCAGTAGGGGGCGCGGTGAAAAACTGTTTTTT
>NA|NA|TRBV12-3/TRBV12-4|TRBJ1-1|12
CASNYGDAEAFF
TGTGCCAGCAACTACGGCGACGCTGAAGCTTTCTTT
>NA|NA|TRBV29-1|TRBJ2-2|15
CSVAVRGPNTGELFF
TGCAGCGTCGCAGTACGAGGGCCGAACACCGGGGAGCTGTTTTTT
>NA|NA|TRBV5-1|TRBJ1-1|14
CASSPIQGATEAFF
TGCGCCAGCAGCCCCATACAGGGCGCCACTGAAGCTTTCTTT
>once|TRBD1|TRBV27|TRBJ2-7|15
CASSFAWTGSYEQYF
TGTGCCAGCAGTTTTGCTTGGACAGGGTCCTACGAGCAGTACTTC
>few|TRBD1|TRBV30|TRBJ1-2|14
CAWSRTGLFYGYTF
TGTGCCTGGAGTAGGACAGGCCTCTTCTATGGCTACACCTTC
>NA|NA|TRBV6-5|TRBJ2-7|14
CASSYYGGAYEQYF
TGTGCCAGCAGTTACTACGGCGGAGCTTACGAGCAGTACTTC
>NA|TRBD2|TRBV6-5|TRBJ2-1|14
CPPASGSSYNEQFF
TGTCCTCCTGCCAGCGGGAGCTCCTACAATGAGCAGTTCTTC
>NA|TRBD2|TRBV6-5|TRBJ2-7|14
CASRPSGTDYEQYF
TGTGCCAGCAGGCCTAGCGGGACCGACTACGAGCAGTACTTC
>NA|NA|TRBV28|TRBJ2-1|12
CASSKLVAVQFF
TGTGCCAGCAGCAAGTTGGTAGCCGTGCAGTTCTTC
>NA|NA|TRBV24-1|TRBJ2-1|16
CATSEQKRPEGNEQFF
TGTGCCACCAGTGAACAAAAGCGACCAGAAGGTAATGAGCAGTTCTTC
>NA|TRBD2|TRBV6-1|TRBJ2-2|17
CASSEAGRGARTGELFF
TGTGCCAGCAGTGAAGCTGGGCGGGGGGCGCGTACCGGGGAGCTGTTTTTT
>few|TRBD1|TRBV27|TRBJ1-6|16
CASSAQTGAPGSPLHF
TGTGCCAGCAGTGCTCAGACAGGGGCTCCTGGGTCACCCCTCCACTTT